A single sample gave rise to the 26 T cell receptor beta chains below, sequenced in a study of cytomegalovirus exposure and HLA in healthy donors. A multiplex PCR was run with 60 Vbeta primers and 13 Jbeta primers. Only in-frame clones appear in the TCRdb table, and some are missing; sequencing was by immunoSEQ multiplex PCR. The profile covers tens of thousands of clones, with more than 65% appearing a single time and 8.5% to 14% taken by the ten largest. The sequencing sample was made of PBMCs. These receptors came from a woman between 35 and 50 years old in good health and CMV-seropositive.

The DNA of the CDR3 is TGTGCCAGCAGTGGTCAAGACGGGGGGTCCGTCACCGGGGAGCTGTTTTTT. This sequence encodes CASSGQDGGSVTGELFF. V and J are TRBV28 and TRBJ2-2; 7 positions agree with TRBD2. The germline V gene encodes CDR1 MDHEN and CDR2 SYDVKM. The length of the CDR3 is 17 residues. Trimming removed 5 bases from V and 4 bases from J; junction bases left unmatched: 13.

The rearrangement uses TRBV13 and TRBJ2-1; 12 bases are a match to TRBD2. Germline CDR1 PRHDT, CDR2 FYEKMQ (reference sequence). V lost 5 bases and J lost 8; bases outside the gene matches: 10. This CDR3 is 16 amino acids long. This CDR3 reads CASSRSTSGSSDEQFF. CDR3 DNA: TGTGCCAGCAGCAGGTCGACTAGCGGGAGTAGTGATGAGCAGTTCTTC.

This chain links TRBV9 with TRBJ2-2, with D possibly TRBD2 on 6 matching bases. V was cut by 3 bases and J by 4 bases, with 13 bases left in between. The CDR3 runs to 15 residues. Germline V CDR1 and CDR2: SGDLS, YYNGEE. In nucleotides, the CDR3 is TGTGCCAGCAGCGCCCCGGGAGCGGGCACCGGGGAGCTGTTTTTT. This sequence encodes CASSAPGAGTGELFF.

The chain recombines TRBV27 with TRBJ1-5; 10 bases align to TRBD1. Germline V gene sequence: CDR1 MNHEY, CDR2 SMNVEV (reference sequence). The CDR3 runs to 15 residues. The V gene end was trimmed by 4 bases and the J gene end by 2 bases; junction bases not matched to a gene: 2. In nucleotides, the CDR3 is TGTGCCAGCAGTTCCGGGACAGGGGGCAATCAGCCCCAGCATTTT. It yields the protein CASSSGTGGNQPQHF.

The chain links TRBV4-2 to TRBJ1-4; weak D call: TRBD1 (5 bases). Trimming removed 4 bases from V and 3 bases from J, with 9 bases in between. There are 14 residues in the CDR3. Germline V lookup: CDR1 LGHNA, CDR2 YNFKEQ. CDR3 sequence reads: CASSLGGANEKLFF. CDR3 in DNA: TGTGCCAGCAGCCTCGGGGGAGCTAATGAAAAACTGTTTTTT.

The rearrangement joins TRBV30 to TRBJ2-3; TRBD2 matches 7 bases. Per the germline V gene, CDR1 is GTSNPN and CDR2 is SVGIG (reference sequence). Losses at the gene ends were 4 bases for V and 3 bases for J; bases not matched to a gene: 7. The CDR3 is made up of 14 amino acids. DNA of the CDR3: TGTGCCTGGAATCAAGCGGGGAAAACAGATACGCAGTATTTT. Translated: CAWNQAGKTDTQYF.

The chain couples TRBV6-5 to TRBJ2-1, with D possibly being TRBD2 (6 bases). Looked up from germline, CDR1 is MNHEY and CDR2 is SVGAGI. V lost 4 bases and J lost 8, with 18 bases in between. The CDR3 runs to 15 residues. CDR3 bases: TGTGCCAGCAGTTTAGCGGCGCGCCCCAGGGATGAGCAGTTCTTC. It specifies CASSLAARPRDEQFF.

Concerning this clone itself: The identical CDR3 is also encoded by other nucleotide sequences in the sample. This chain links TRBV30 with TRBJ1-2; D gene uncertain. Germline loops: CDR1 GTSNPN, CDR2 SVGIG (reference sequence). V lost 4 bases and J 4 bases, leaving 10 bases between the germline ends. The CDR3 has 12 residues. For the CDR3, the DNA is TGTGCCTGGAACCCCAGTGGCTATGGCTACACCTTC. Translating it yields CAWNPSGYGYTF.

The V call is TRBV27, the J call TRBJ2-3, with D uncertain. The ends were cut back, 0 bases at V and 5 bases at J, with 12 bases in the middle. Germline CDR1 and CDR2: MNHEY and SMNVEV (reference sequence). The CDR3 sequence is 15 residues long. CDR3 region: CASSLSRLVQDTQYF. The CDR3 coding sequence is TGTGCCAGCAGTTTATCCCGTTTGGTACAAGATACGCAGTATTTT.

For the CDR3, the DNA is TGTGCCAGCAGACCGGCCCTCGGACAGGGGACAGATACGCAGTATTTT. Protein sequence: CASRPALGQGTDTQYF. The rearrangement links TRBV28 to TRBJ2-3; 9 positions agree with TRBD1. The CDR3 loop spans 16 amino acids. V trimming: 6 bases; J trimming: 3 bases; junction bases outside the gene matches: 10. Germline V gene lookup returns CDR1 MDHEN and CDR2 SYDVKM.

Of note for this clone: A junction boundary mismatches the germline segment, possibly from a read error. The rearrangement links TRBV7-7 to TRBJ2-7; no firm D call. Per germline, CDR1 SSHAT and CDR2 FNYEAQ (reference sequence). The CDR3 is 13 amino acids. The CDR3 DNA reads TGTGCTAGCAGCTTAGACGGTTCCTACGAGCAGTACTTC. Amino acids: CASSLDGSYEQYF.

The chain carries TRBV6-1 and TRBJ2-2; 11 nucleotides line up with TRBD1. CDR3 length equals 15 residues. Germline V lookup: CDR1 MNHNS, CDR2 SASEGT. V lost 6 bases, J lost 6 bases, and 6 bases stayed unmatched. CDR3 protein: CASSRDRGSAGELFF. In nucleotides, the CDR3 is TGTGCCAGCAGCCGGGACAGGGGGTCGGCCGGGGAGCTGTTTTTT.

This clone was observed a handful of times. This sequence joins TRBV6-1 and TRBJ1-3, with D possibly being TRBD1 (5 bases). CDR3 length: 17 amino acids. V lost 4 bases and J 1 base, leaving 17 bases between the germline ends. The germline V gene encodes CDR1 MNHNS and CDR2 SASEGT. The CDR3 sequence is CASSGWGEVGSGNTIYF. CDR3 in DNA: TGTGCCAGCAGTGGGTGGGGGGAAGTCGGATCTGGAAACACCATATATTTT.

The genes are TRBV30 and TRBJ2-3, with a tentative D call TRBD2 (6 bases). Germline V gives CDR1 GTSNPN, CDR2 SVGIG (reference sequence). This CDR3 is 14 amino acids long. Trimming cost V 7 bases and J 3 bases, with 17 bases left between them. The CDR3 protein is CASIRRGRTDTQYF. The DNA of the CDR3 is TGTGCCTCGATTAGGAGGGGCAGGACAGATACGCAGTATTTT. Filled out from reference TRBV30 and TRBJ2-3, the complete variable domain reads SQTIHQWPATLVQPVGSPLSLECTVEGTSNPNLYWYRQAAGRGLQLLFYSVGIGQISSEVPQNLSASRPQDRQFILSSKKLLLSDSGFYLCASIRRGRTDTQYFGPGTRLTVL.

Only one count was recorded for this clone. The chain has TRBV7-2 and TRBJ1-3, with a tentative D call TRBD1 (5 bases). V shed 4 bases and J shed 1 base, with 8 bases lying between them. This CDR3 spans 14 amino acids. CDR1 is SGHTA and CDR2 is FQGNSA in the germline V gene. The CDR3 reads CASSSTGSGNTIYF. CDR3 nucleotides: TGTGCCAGCAGCTCCACAGGATCTGGAAACACCATATATTTT. Based on the CDR3 plus reference TRBV7-2 and TRBJ1-3, the full variable domain is GAGVSQSPSNKVTEKGKDVELRCDPISGHTALYWYRQSLGQGLEFLIYFQGNSAPDKSGLPSDRFSAERTGGSVSTLTIQRTQQEDSAVYLCASSSTGSGNTIYFGEGSWLTVV.

The chain is built from TRBV7-2 and TRBJ1-1; no definite D call. V was clipped by 2 bases and J by 0 bases, with 4 bases between them. Germline V gives CDR1 SGHTA, CDR2 FQGNSA. The CDR3 runs 13 residues. CDR3 bases: TGTGCCAGCAGCTTACTTATGAACACTGAAGCTTTCTTT. Its translation is CASSLLMNTEAFF.

The genes are TRBV18 and TRBJ1-2, with 10 bases aligning to TRBD1. Per germline, CDR1 KGHSH and CDR2 LQKENI. The CDR3 length is 15 residues. V trimming: 3 bases; J trimming: 4 bases; junction bases outside the gene matches: 5. The CDR3 spells CASSPDRGQGYGYTF. The CDR3 nucleotides read TGTGCCAGCTCACCTGACAGGGGGCAGGGCTATGGCTACACCTTC.

CDR3 amino acids: CASSEATSQPQHF. CDR3 coding DNA: TGTGCCAGCAGTGAGGCCACTAGCCAGCCCCAGCATTTT. The chain employs TRBV6-4 and TRBJ1-5; D gene unclear. Germline assignment: CDR1 MRHNA and CDR2 SNTAGT. V dropped 3 bases and J dropped 7 bases, with 10 bases sitting between them. The CDR3 extends over 13 amino acids.

This clone was recorded once. The chain joins TRBV7-2 to TRBJ2-7, with TRBD2 matching over 7 bases. Per the germline V gene, CDR1 is SGHTA and CDR2 is FQGNSA. V gave up 5 bases and J gave up 9 bases; unmatched junction bases: 10. The CDR3 sequence is 13 residues long. Written as DNA, the CDR3 is TGTGCCAGCAGCCCACGGACGGGGGGAGGGCAGTACTTC. Translated, it gives CASSPRTGGGQYF. Full variable domain (missing parts from reference TRBV7-2 and TRBJ2-7): GAGVSQSPSNKVTEKGKDVELRCDPISGHTALYWYRQSLGQGLEFLIYFQGNSAPDKSGLPSDRFSAERTGGSVSTLTIQRTQQEDSAVYLCASSPRTGGGQYFGPGTRLTVT.

The V and J genes are TRBV28 and TRBJ2-1; D might be TRBD1 (6 bases). V was cut by 7 bases and J by 4 bases, with 26 bases left in between. The CDR3 totals 18 residues. Germline CDR1 is MDHEN and CDR2 is SYDVKM. For the CDR3, the DNA is TGTGCCAGCAACCACGCCGGGTGGAAACAGGGAAGTTACAATGAGCAGTTCTTC. It is translated as CASNHAGWKQGSYNEQFF.

In its sample, this clone was seen a few times. The chain combines TRBV4-3 with TRBJ1-4; tentative D call: TRBD1 (5 bases). CDR3 size: 16 residues. The germline V and J ends were trimmed by 0 bases and 5 bases, with 13 bases remaining between them. Per germline, CDR1 LGHNA and CDR2 YSLEER. The CDR3: CASSQDVDSLNEKLFF. CDR3 sequence (DNA): TGCGCCAGCAGCCAAGATGTCGACAGCTTAAATGAAAAACTGTTTTTT.

The CDR3 coding sequence is TGCGCCAGCAGCAGGGACAGGAACACTGAAGCTTTCTTT. Encoded protein: CASSRDRNTEAFF. This chain connects TRBV5-1 to TRBJ1-1; 7 bases fit TRBD1. The CDR3 has 13 amino acids. Germline V CDR1 and CDR2: SGHRS, YFSETQ. V lost 4 bases, J lost 1 base, and 1 base stayed unmatched.

J is TRBJ2-7 and V is TRBV30; no clear D gene. The CDR3 is made up of 12 amino acids. Trimming stripped 4 bases from V and 3 bases from J, with 10 bases between. Germline CDR1 and CDR2: GTSNPN and SVGIG (reference sequence). The CDR3 nucleotides read TGTGCCTGGACCGACTTGGACTACGAGCAGTACTTC. Residues: CAWTDLDYEQYF.

In this sample, this clone turned up a few times. The gene calls are TRBV7-6 and TRBJ1-2, with TRBD1 matching over 8 bases. CDR1 and CDR2 (germline): SGHVS, FNYEAQ. The trim removed 6 bases at V and 4 bases at J, leaving 4 bases unmatched. This CDR3 region has 13 residues. CDR3 DNA sequence: TGTGCCAGCAGACCGACAGGGGCCTATGGCTACACCTTC. It specifies CASRPTGAYGYTF.

The chain couples TRBV7-9 to TRBJ2-5; maybe TRBD2 (6 bases). The assigned J gene may be wrong: the sequence end matches TRBJ2-7 better. The CDR3 runs to 12 residues. Germline V gene lookup returns CDR1 SEHNR and CDR2 FQNEAQ (reference sequence). CDR3 nucleotide sequence: TGTGCCAGCAGCTTAGGGCGGGGCGAGCAGTACTTC. Its protein product is CASSLGRGEQYF.

The chain uses TRBV2 and TRBJ1-6; no definite D call. CDR3 size: 11 residues. Between the trimmed V and J ends, which lost 5 bases and 8 bases, there was a span of 4 bases. Germline assignment: CDR1 SNHLY and CDR2 FYNNEI. This CDR3 is CASSPYSPLHF. As DNA, the CDR3 is TGTGCCAGCAGTCCCTATTCACCCCTCCACTTT.